This TCR beta chain appears in the sequencing data of a study of blood T cell repertoires in COVID-19. Turning to the study itself: COVID-19 samples collected from the United States, Italy and Spain covered acute and convalescent phases.

Individuals drawn from approximately 26 US areas were roughly 18 to 95 years old. As handled by the study authors: The authors estimated nucleated cell counts from reference gene primer amplification. Sequencing was performed with immunoSEQ multiplex PCR; in TCRdb, only in-frame clones are kept and a portion is missing. V, J and clone size derive from that table, while D and trimming were established from the DNA sequence. The sample lists about 320,000 clones, roughly nine tenths occurring once. The CDR3 consists of 15 residues. Germline V CDR1 and CDR2: SGHRS, YFSETQ. The V gene end was trimmed by 4 bases and the J gene end by 5 bases; junction bases not matched to a gene: 10.

The clonotype was recovered from a man aged 60 to 69 who had recovered from COVID-19. Material: PBMCs or T cells enriched from blood (not recorded which). V and J are TRBV5-1 and TRBJ2-3; the match to TRBD2 covers 7 bases. The CDR3 nucleotides are TGCGCCAGCAGCCCCGGGACTATGAGGATAGATACGCAGTATTTT. This encodes CASSPGTMRIDTQYF.